These 20 T cell receptor beta chains originate from one sample sequenced in a study of cytomegalovirus exposure and HLA in healthy donors (dated by TCRdb to between 2016 and 2019). Libraries were built with the immunoSEQ multiplex PCR assay. For the multiplex PCR, a mixture combining 60 forward primers for TCR Vbeta segments and 13 reverse primers for TCR Jbeta segments was used. Not all clones reach the TCRdb copy of this immuneACCESS table, which keeps in-frame sequences only. Checked studies attribute under half of the gap to unresolved V genes and leave the rest unexplained. The sample has 150,000 to 180,000 clones on record, 65% to 85% of them singletons. Around 5.6% of the sample is held by the ten biggest clonotypes. The sequencing input was PBMCs. These receptors came from a middle-aged woman in good health and CMV-seropositive.

This chain connects TRBV27 to TRBJ1-2; tentatively, D is TRBD1 (6 bases). The V and J ends lost 6 bases and 4 bases respectively, with 12 bases between them. Germline V gene lookup returns CDR1 MNHEY and CDR2 SMNVEV (reference sequence). CDR3 size: 13 residues. The CDR3 sequence: CASRSGVRYGYTF. DNA for the CDR3: TGTGCCAGCAGATCAGGGGTACGCTATGGCTACACCTTC.

The chain has TRBV19 and TRBJ1-5, with 7 bases aligning to TRBD1. V lost 4 bases, J lost 0 bases, and 3 bases stayed unmatched. The CDR3 loop spans 15 amino acids. The germline gives CDR1 LNHDA, CDR2 SQIVND (reference sequence). CDR3 in amino acids: CASSRQGDSNQPQHF. The CDR3 region has the DNA TGTGCCAGTAGTAGGCAGGGGGATAGCAATCAGCCCCAGCATTTT.

This chain uses TRBV10-3 with TRBJ2-7; D perhaps matches TRBD1 (6 bases). The CDR3 has 15 amino acids. Per germline, CDR1 ENHRY and CDR2 SYGVKD. V was cut by 6 bases and J by 3 bases, with 18 bases left in between. The CDR3 sequence: CAISARASGVYEQYF. The CDR3 DNA reads as TGTGCCATCAGCGCCAGGGCCTCAGGGGTCTACGAGCAGTACTTC.

This sequence joins TRBV25-1 and TRBJ2-7, with D possibly being TRBD1 (6 bases). Germline assignment: CDR1 MGHDK and CDR2 SYGVNS. The CDR3 has 14 residues. V was trimmed by 4 bases and J by 6 bases, leaving 16 bases between them. The CDR3 DNA sequence: TGTGCCAGCAGTGTACCAGGGGTGGAAGTCGAGCAGTACTTC. This gives the protein CASSVPGVEVEQYF.

This clone was recorded a few times. The chain recombines TRBV19 with TRBJ2-1; maybe TRBD2 (6 bases). V was cut by 6 bases and J by 0 bases, with 12 bases left in between. CDR1 and CDR2 from the germline V gene are LNHDA and SQIVND (reference sequence). There are 15 residues in the CDR3. In DNA, the CDR3 is TGTGCCAGTAGCCGGGGACTCCTCTCCTACAATGAGCAGTTCTTC. This gives the protein CASSRGLLSYNEQFF.

The gene calls are TRBV18 and TRBJ2-5; D unresolved. Germline loops: CDR1 KGHSH, CDR2 LQKENI. The CDR3 contains 12 residues. The V gene lost 4 bases and the J gene lost 5 bases, with 8 bases spanning the gap. The CDR3 nucleotides are TGTGCCAGCTCACGGTCAGCGGAGACCCAGTACTTC. Encoded protein: CASSRSAETQYF.

This clone has just a few counts. The junction departs from the called germline gene at one end, perhaps through a read error. The chain employs TRBV6-1 and TRBJ1-5, with D possibly being TRBD1 (5 bases). Germline V lookup: CDR1 MNHNS, CDR2 SASEGT. CDR3 length: 13 amino acids. CDR3 residues: CASREGANQPQHF. CDR3 DNA: TGTGCCAGCAGGGAAGGGGCGAATCAGCCCCAGCATTTT.

The V gene is TRBV7-9, the J gene TRBJ1-2, with 8 bases lining up with TRBD1. Germline loops: CDR1 SEHNR, CDR2 FQNEAQ (reference sequence). This CDR3 contains 14 residues. V lost 5 bases and J lost 8; bases outside the gene matches: 10. The CDR3 spells CASSEQGGGEGYTF. In DNA form, the CDR3 reads TGTGCCAGCAGCGAACAGGGGGGGGGTGAAGGCTACACCTTC.

V is TRBV10-2 and J is TRBJ1-3; no reliable D call. This CDR3 has 17 residues. Germline CDR1 WSHSY, CDR2 SAAADI. V was clipped by 1 base and J by 0 bases, with 13 bases between them. DNA for the CDR3: TGCGCCAGCAGTGAGTTCCAAAACAGACACTCTGGAAACACCATATATTTT. Its translation: CASSEFQNRHSGNTIYF.

The chain is built from TRBV30 and TRBJ2-1; 10 bases fit TRBD2. J gave up 8 bases and V 4 bases, and 8 bases lay outside the gene matches. This CDR3 contains 14 residues. Germline V gene data show CDR1 as GTSNPN and CDR2 as SVGIG (reference sequence). The CDR3 reads CAWKKGLASDEQFF. The CDR3 nucleotides are TGTGCCTGGAAAAAGGGACTAGCGAGCGATGAGCAGTTCTTC.

CDR3 DNA: TGTGCCAGCAGTCTACAGGGCGTCCCCGGGGAGCTGTTTTTT. Translation: CASSLQGVPGELFF. The chain links TRBV2 to TRBJ2-2, with TRBD1 as a possible D gene (6 bases). The germline CDR1 and CDR2 sequences are SNHLY and FYNNEI. The CDR3 is 14 amino acids. Between the trimmed V and J ends, which lost 5 bases and 6 bases, there was a span of 13 bases.

The chain combines TRBV19 with TRBJ2-1; TRBD2 matches at 10 bases. CDR1 LNHDA and CDR2 SQIVND come from the germline V gene (reference sequence). The CDR3 extends over 15 amino acids. With 8 bases clipped from V and 7 bases from J, the junction kept 11 bases outside the gene matches. CDR3 amino acids: CASSAPGLANNEQFF. The CDR3 DNA reads as TGTGCCAGTTCTGCCCCGGGACTAGCGAATAATGAGCAGTTCTTC.

The chain has TRBV15 and TRBJ1-3; a weak D match, TRBD1 (5 bases). The CDR3 runs 17 residues. Deletions cut 0 bases from V and 2 bases from J, with 14 bases between. Germline V lookup: CDR1 LNHNV, CDR2 YYDKDF (reference sequence). CDR3 in amino acids: CATSRDGRGTPGNTIYF. The CDR3 DNA follows: TGTGCCACCAGCAGAGATGGGAGGGGCACCCCTGGAAACACCATATATTTT.

V is TRBV14 and J is TRBJ2-3; D unresolved. Germline V lookup: CDR1 SGHDN, CDR2 FVKESK. The V and J ends lost 4 bases and 4 bases respectively, with 9 bases between them. This CDR3 spans 13 amino acids. In DNA form, the CDR3 reads TGTGCCAGCAGCCTCGTATCCCCAGATACGCAGTATTTT. Protein product: CASSLVSPDTQYF.

This sequence joins TRBV7-6 and TRBJ2-3; TRBD2 matches at 13 bases. The CDR3 sequence is 19 residues long. The germline gives CDR1 SGHVS, CDR2 FNYEAQ. V was pared by 2 bases and J by 1 base, with 9 bases of the junction left unmatched. The CDR3 DNA reads as TGTGCCAGCAGCTTAAACCCCCCCGGACTAGCGGGGGGCACAGATACGCAGTATTTT. It yields the protein CASSLNPPGLAGGTDTQYF.

In nucleotides, the CDR3 is TGTGCCAGCAGTGAGACCCTACCCGGGACAGCGATTTTCGGAGCTTTCTTT. Translation: CASSETLPGTAIFGAFF. The chain has TRBV28 and TRBJ1-1; 7 nucleotides agree with TRBD1. Germline V lookup: CDR1 MDHEN, CDR2 SYDVKM. This CDR3 comprises 17 residues. J lost 10 bases, V lost 5 bases, and 22 bases had no gene match.

This chain joins TRBV27 and TRBJ1-1, with D uncertain. This CDR3 contains 16 residues. Deletions cut 2 bases from V and 3 bases from J, with 16 bases between. Looked up from germline, CDR1 is MNHEY and CDR2 is SMNVEV (reference sequence). The CDR3 sequence is CASSLLGGRGDTEAFF. The CDR3 DNA reads as TGTGCCAGCAGTTTACTTGGTGGCCGCGGGGACACTGAAGCTTTCTTT.

The CDR3, as DNA: TGCGCCAGCAGCTCAACCTTAGCGACGAGCTCCTACGAGCAGTACTTC. Translating it yields CASSSTLATSSYEQYF. V gene TRBV5-1 combines with J gene TRBJ2-7; TRBD2 is a possible D gene (5 bases). CDR3 length equals 16 residues. The V end lost 3 bases, the J end lost 0 bases, and 16 bases lay between the germline ends. In germline, CDR1 is SGHRS, CDR2 YFSETQ. The whole variable domain, remainder taken from reference TRBV5-1 and TRBJ2-7, is KAGVTQTPRYLIKTRGQQVTLSCSPISGHRSVSWYQQTPGQGLQFLFEYFSETQRNKGNFPGRFSGRQFSNSRSEMNVSTLELGDSALYLCASSSTLATSSYEQYFGPGTRLTVT.

This chain uses TRBV6-5 with TRBJ1-2, with D possibly TRBD1 on 5 matching bases. The CDR3 covers 13 residues. CDR1 MNHEY and CDR2 SVGAGI come from the germline V gene. The V end lost 2 bases, the J end lost 5 bases, and 9 bases lay between the germline ends. The CDR3 sequence is CASSYDGGYGYTF. CDR3 sequence (DNA): TGTGCCAGCAGTTACGATGGGGGGTATGGCTACACCTTC.

Only a few counts were recorded for this clone. This chain joins TRBV7-9 and TRBJ2-1, with 11 bases matching TRBD1. The CDR3 has 15 amino acids. Per germline, CDR1 SEHNR and CDR2 FQNEAQ (reference sequence). J lost 4 bases, V lost 5 bases, and 4 bases had no gene match. The CDR3 protein is CASSRDRGTYNEQFF. The CDR3 DNA reads TGTGCCAGCAGCCGGGACAGGGGGACTTACAATGAGCAGTTCTTC. The full variable domain, its missing parts supplied by reference TRBV7-9 and TRBJ2-1, is DTGVSQNPRHKITKRGQNVTFRCDPISEHNRLYWYRQTLGQGPEFLTYFQNEAQLEKSRLLSDRFSAERPKGSFSTLEIQRTEQGDSAMYLCASSRDRGTYNEQFFGPGTRLTVL.